Each of the 27 T cell receptor beta chains below was sequenced from the same sample in a study of cytomegalovirus exposure and HLA in healthy donors. PCR was performed using 60 Vbeta and 13 Jbeta primers. Assay: immunoSEQ multiplex PCR; the TCRdb copy retains only in-frame clones and omits some. The data contain about 200,000 clones, roughly 80% of them singletons. Material: PBMCs. These receptors were collected from a woman in her 40s in good health and CMV-seronegative.

There are a few counts of this clone. The gene calls are TRBV19 and TRBJ1-1; TRBD1 matches at 7 bases. Germline trimming cut 5 bases from V and 3 bases from J; bases unmatched to any gene: 6. Germline V gene data show CDR1 as LNHDA and CDR2 as SQIVND (reference sequence). The CDR3 is 14 residues long. This CDR3 reads CASSAGQAYTEAFF. DNA for the CDR3: TGTGCCAGTAGTGCCGGACAGGCCTACACTGAAGCTTTCTTT.

V usage is TRBV19 and J usage is TRBJ1-2; tentative D call: TRBD1 (5 bases). Germline values: CDR1 LNHDA, CDR2 SQIVND (reference sequence). Trimming removed 3 bases from V and 8 bases from J, with 13 bases in between. This CDR3 has 13 residues. In nucleotides, the CDR3 is TGTGCCAGTAGTATGGCGGGGCGCGGGGGCTACACCTTC. Translating gives CASSMAGRGGYTF.

The chain combines TRBV11-2 with TRBJ1-4; D is perhaps TRBD1 (6 bases). The CDR3 consists of 12 residues. V was clipped by 7 bases and J by 8 bases, with 11 bases between them. CDR1 is SGHAT, CDR2 FQNNGV, per germline. CDR3 nucleotides: TGTGCCAGCACCCATAGGGGGGAAAAACTGTTTTTT. This encodes CASTHRGEKLFF.

The rearrangement uses TRBV5-1 and TRBJ2-3; D not certain. Germline assignment: CDR1 SGHRS and CDR2 YFSETQ. Trimming shortened V by 4 bases and J by 0 bases, and 9 bases separated the two germline ends. The CDR3 extends over 14 amino acids. CDR3 DNA: TGCGCCAGCAGCGACGCCAGGAGCACAGATACGCAGTATTTT. This codes for CASSDARSTDTQYF.

V is TRBV7-9 and J is TRBJ2-7; the match to TRBD1 covers 8 bases. The CDR3 contains 15 residues. Trimming removed 5 bases from V and 2 bases from J; junction bases left unmatched: 8. CDR1 is SEHNR and CDR2 is FQNEAQ in the germline V gene (reference sequence). The CDR3 nucleotides read TGTGCCAGCAGCGCCTGGACAGGGAATCCCTACGAGCAGTACTTC. Translated, it gives CASSAWTGNPYEQYF. The variable domain in full, with the rest retrieved from reference TRBV7-9 and TRBJ2-7, is DTGVSQNPRHKITKRGQNVTFRCDPISEHNRLYWYRQTLGQGPEFLTYFQNEAQLEKSRLLSDRFSAERPKGSFSTLEIQRTEQGDSAMYLCASSAWTGNPYEQYFGPGTRLTVT.

The chain carries TRBV4-1 and TRBJ1-5; D gene unclear. Trimming shortened V by 3 bases and J by 10 bases, and 16 bases separated the two germline ends. The CDR3 spans 14 residues. The germline CDR1 and CDR2 sequences are MGHRA and YSYEKL. The DNA of the CDR3 is TGCGCCAGCAGCCAGGCAGGTGCCCCTCAACCCCAGCATTTT. Protein: CASSQAGAPQPQHF.

This clone was counted only a few times. The chain has TRBV19 and TRBJ1-2; D gene ambiguous. This CDR3 spans 12 amino acids. The V end lost 0 bases, the J end lost 5 bases, and 4 bases lay between the germline ends. Germline V gene lookup returns CDR1 LNHDA and CDR2 SQIVND (reference sequence). DNA for the CDR3: TGTGCCAGTAGTATAGATCGGTATGGCTACACCTTC. Translation: CASSIDRYGYTF.

The chain uses TRBV4-1 and TRBJ2-2; 8 bases are shared with TRBD2. V was clipped by 4 bases and J by 1 base; unmatched bases: 11. The CDR3 extends over 18 amino acids. Germline V CDR1 and CDR2: MGHRA, YSYEKL. CDR3 nucleotide sequence: TGCGCCAGCAGCCGCCCCCAGGGCCTAGCGGGGAACACCGGGGAGCTGTTTTTT. It codes for CASSRPQGLAGNTGELFF.

In its sample, this clone was seen once. The rearrangement links TRBV5-1 to TRBJ2-7, with TRBD1 matching over 9 bases. The germline gives CDR1 SGHRS, CDR2 YFSETQ. With 4 bases clipped from V and 2 bases from J, the junction kept 7 bases outside the gene matches. CDR3 length equals 15 residues. For the CDR3, the DNA is TGCGCCAGCAGCCCGAGGACAGGGGACACCTACGAGCAGTACTTC. This encodes CASSPRTGDTYEQYF.

CDR3: CSVAGMDEQFF. CDR3 nucleotides: TGCAGCGTTGCAGGGATGGATGAGCAGTTCTTC. This chain links TRBV29-1 with TRBJ2-1, with D possibly TRBD1 on 5 matching bases. The CDR3 spans 11 residues. The V end was cut by 4 bases, the J end by 8 bases, with 9 bases between. The V gene's germline CDR1 is SQVTM and CDR2 ANQGSEA.

J is TRBJ1-1 and V is TRBV28; tentatively, D is TRBD1 (5 bases). The CDR3 runs 13 residues. The germline V and J ends were trimmed by 3 bases and 6 bases, with 11 bases remaining between them. Germline V gene sequence: CDR1 MDHEN, CDR2 SYDVKM. CDR3 sequence reads: CASSFGGDPEAFF. The CDR3 bases are TGTGCCAGCAGTTTTGGGGGGGATCCTGAAGCTTTCTTT. The complete variable domain, with remaining parts taken from reference TRBV28 and TRBJ1-1, reads DVKVTQSSRYLVKRTGEKVFLECVQDMDHENMFWYRQDPGLGLRLIYFSYDVKMKEKGDIPEGYSVSREKKERFSLILESASTNQTSMYLCASSFGGDPEAFFGQGTRLTVV.

This chain uses TRBV5-6 with TRBJ2-1; D possibly corresponds to TRBD1 (6 bases). Germline V CDR1 and CDR2: SGHDT, YYEEEE. The V and J ends lost 3 bases and 4 bases respectively, with 14 bases between them. The length of the CDR3 is 15 residues. For the CDR3, the DNA is TGTGCCAGCAGCTGGTGGACAGCTTCTTACAATGAGCAGTTCTTC. It translates to CASSWWTASYNEQFF.

DNA of the CDR3: TGCAGCGTTGCTCCAGGGTCCCACGAGCAGTACTTC. Translation gives CSVAPGSHEQYF. This chain links TRBV29-1 with TRBJ2-7; a weak D match, TRBD1 (5 bases). CDR1 SQVTM and CDR2 ANQGSEA come from the germline V gene. This CDR3 is 12 amino acids long. Trimming pared 4 bases from V and 5 bases from J, leaving 12 bases between.

The chain combines TRBV15 with TRBJ1-1; no definite D call. CDR1 is LNHNV and CDR2 is YYDKDF in the germline V gene (reference sequence). V shed 2 bases and J shed 1 base, with 5 bases lying between them. This CDR3 spans 13 amino acids. CDR3 loop: CATSRNRNTEAFF. The CDR3 nucleotides read TGTGCCACCAGCAGAAACAGGAACACTGAAGCTTTCTTT.

The chain combines TRBV30 with TRBJ2-5; perhaps TRBD2 as D (6 bases). The length of the CDR3 is 14 residues. V was clipped by 1 base and J by 5 bases, with 14 bases between them. CDR1 and CDR2 (germline): GTSNPN, SVGIG (reference sequence). The DNA of the CDR3 is TGTGCCTGGAGTGCTAGCGTACACCCCGAGACCCAGTACTTC. Translation gives CAWSASVHPETQYF. The variable domain in full, completed from reference TRBV30 and TRBJ2-5, reads SQTIHQWPATLVQPVGSPLSLECTVEGTSNPNLYWYRQAAGRGLQLLFYSVGIGQISSEVPQNLSASRPQDRQFILSSKKLLLSDSGFYLCAWSASVHPETQYFGPGTRLLVL.

This chain links TRBV6-6 with TRBJ1-2; 8 bases are shared with TRBD1. This CDR3 region has 13 residues. The J segment lost 7 bases and the V segment lost 6 bases, leaving 7 bases of the junction unmatched. Germline V gene lookup returns CDR1 MNHNY and CDR2 SVGAGI (reference sequence). The CDR3 sequence is CASSPDRVSGYTF. CDR3 bases: TGTGCCAGCAGCCCGGACAGGGTGAGTGGCTACACCTTC.

The chain links TRBV21-1 to TRBJ2-7; the listed D gene, TRBD2, was not tested against the DNA. TRBV21-1 is a listed pseudogene. The CDR3 has 12 amino acids. The CDR3 DNA sequence: TGTGCCAGCAGCGAACTTCCCTACGAGCAGTACTTC. Translated: CASSELPYEQYF.

The rearrangement joins TRBV29-1 to TRBJ1-2; D possibly corresponds to TRBD1 (5 bases). CDR1 is SQVTM, CDR2 ANQGSEA, per germline. The CDR3 has 15 amino acids. With 3 bases removed from V and 12 bases from J, the gap between germline ends came to 26 bases. The CDR3 spells CSVEDSMGGFGLHTF. CDR3 nucleotide sequence: TGCAGCGTTGAGGACTCCATGGGGGGATTCGGCCTCCACACCTTC.

The chain couples TRBV15 to TRBJ1-5; D is perhaps TRBD1 (6 bases). V gave up 3 bases and J gave up 6 bases, with 18 bases separating them. Per germline, CDR1 LNHNV and CDR2 YYDKDF (reference sequence). The CDR3 loop spans 16 amino acids. The CDR3 sequence is CATSREPRGIGQPQHF. DNA for the CDR3: TGTGCCACCAGCAGGGAGCCCAGGGGAATCGGTCAGCCCCAGCATTTT.

On this clone: Other nucleotide sequences in the sample specify the same CDR3. The rearrangement links TRBV5-1 to TRBJ2-2, with D tentatively TRBD1 (5 bases). Trimming stripped 1 base from V and 3 bases from J, with 13 bases between. Germline CDR1 is SGHRS and CDR2 is YFSETQ. The CDR3 totals 16 residues. The CDR3 here is CASSLIAGSYTGELFF. CDR3 nucleotide sequence: TGCGCCAGCAGCTTGATTGCAGGGTCGTACACCGGGGAGCTGTTTTTT.

The V call is TRBV6-1, the J call TRBJ1-2; 8 bases map to TRBD1. The CDR3 runs to 15 residues. Germline trimming cut 5 bases from V and 3 bases from J; bases unmatched to any gene: 8. Germline V gene lookup returns CDR1 MNHNS and CDR2 SASEGT. The CDR3 loop is CASSRLTTGDYGYTF. The CDR3 coding sequence is TGTGCCAGCAGTCGACTCACGACAGGGGACTATGGCTACACCTTC.

The chain has TRBV28 and TRBJ1-5; tentative D call: TRBD1 (5 bases). Germline V CDR1 and CDR2: MDHEN, SYDVKM. Between the trimmed V and J ends, which lost 6 bases and 7 bases, there was a span of 13 bases. The length of the CDR3 is 13 residues. CDR3 coding DNA: TGTGCCAGCAGACTACAGGCCGGGCAGCCCCAGCATTTT. As protein: CASRLQAGQPQHF.

This chain connects TRBV7-9 to TRBJ2-1; 7 nucleotides agree with TRBD2. J gave up 6 bases and V 5 bases, and 19 bases lay outside the gene matches. CDR1 is SEHNR and CDR2 is FQNEAQ in the germline V gene (reference sequence). There are 18 residues in the CDR3. The DNA of the CDR3 is TGTGCCAGCAGCCTTAGAGGCGTGGGCGGGAGAGGAGGCAATGAGCAGTTCTTC. Encoded protein: CASSLRGVGGRGGNEQFF.

This sequence joins TRBV27 and TRBJ2-7, with D maybe TRBD2 (6 bases). The CDR3 has 14 amino acids. Germline CDR1 and CDR2: MNHEY and SMNVEV (reference sequence). Trimming took 7 bases from V and 6 from J, leaving 19 bases between them. The CDR3 nucleotides are TGTGCCAGCAAAGGGCGGGAAGGGTCCGGCGAGCAGTACTTC. Its translation: CASKGREGSGEQYF.

The chain is built from TRBV5-6 and TRBJ2-2; D not certain. CDR3 length: 15 residues. Germline assignment: CDR1 SGHDT and CDR2 YYEEEE. The V gene lost 2 bases and the J gene lost 0 bases, with 8 bases spanning the gap. The CDR3 loop reads CASSFLLANTGELFF. The CDR3 nucleotides are TGTGCCAGCAGCTTCCTTCTAGCGAACACCGGGGAGCTGTTTTTT.

Here the CDR3 DNA reads TGTGCCATCAGTGAGCGGGTGGGAAACACCATATATTTT. Its protein is CAISERVGNTIYF. The chain recombines TRBV10-3 with TRBJ1-3, with unresolved D. V was cut by 2 bases and J by 4 bases, with 6 bases left in between. CDR3 length: 13 amino acids. Germline CDR1 and CDR2: ENHRY and SYGVKD.

A remark on this clone: At one end the junction does not follow the germline gene, possibly because of a read error. The rearrangement joins TRBV5-1 to TRBJ1-1; TRBD1 agrees at 7 bases. This CDR3 has 13 residues. Per the germline V gene, CDR1 is SGHRS and CDR2 is YFSETQ. The CDR3 coding sequence is TGCGCCACCTCAGACAGGGTGAATACTGAAGCTTTCTTT. It is translated as CATSDRVNTEAFF.